This T cell receptor (beta chain) stems from a study of T-cell reconstitution after alpha-beta-depleted transplantation in children. Whole-study results and caveats: Some patients owed their high day-60 TCRbeta diversity to surviving recipient T cells and thymic progenitors. Approximately two months post-transplant, alpha-beta T cells reportedly originated from several hundred expanded graft clones. T-cell counts and diversity at one year following transplant were attributed mainly to newly produced T cells.

Preparation of the TCRbeta library involved a method that used unique molecular identifiers. TCRdb called the PCR reads again in MiXCR, with one record for every CDR3 protein. The sample shows around 700,000 distinct CDR3 sequences, about an eighth of them seen only once. The ends were cut back, 6 bases at V and 3 bases at J, with 11 bases in the middle. This CDR3 contains 12 residues. Germline loops: CDR1 SQVTM, CDR2 ANQGSEA. Many counts were recorded for this clonotype. Its antigen is still unknown. The V call is TRBV29-1, the J call TRBJ1-1; D gene unclear. The sequence came from a girl aged 2 to 9 with congenital amegakaryocytic thrombocytopenia, due to receive a stem cell transplant. Sequences were derived from PBMCs, sampled before TCRalphabeta/CD19-depleted stem cell transplant. This CDR3 is CSVGFGDTEAFF. CDR3 DNA: TGCAGCGTGGGGTTCGGGGACACTGAAGCTTTCTTT.